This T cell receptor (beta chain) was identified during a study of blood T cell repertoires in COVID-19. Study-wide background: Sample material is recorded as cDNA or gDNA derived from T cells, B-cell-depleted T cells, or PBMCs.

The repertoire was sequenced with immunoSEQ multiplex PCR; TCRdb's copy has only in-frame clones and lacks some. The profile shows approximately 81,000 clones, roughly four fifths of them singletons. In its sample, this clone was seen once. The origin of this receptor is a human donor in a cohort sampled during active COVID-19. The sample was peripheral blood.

The CDR3 protein is CASSYPRSGGARYEQYF. CDR3 nucleotides: TGTGCCAGCAGTTACCCGCGGTCGGGAGGGGCGCGATACGAGCAGTACTTC. The V gene is TRBV6-2 or TRBV6-3, the J gene TRBJ2-7; 8 bases align to TRBD2. The CDR3 loop spans 17 amino acids. Germline V gene data show CDR1 as MNHEY and CDR2 as SVGEGT. The junction had 13 bases not matched to a gene; V was cut back by 2 bases and J by 4 bases.